This T cell receptor beta chain was sequenced for a study of CD8+ T cells in alopecia areata. cDNA prepared by RNA extraction and subsequent reverse transcription served as the template for sequencing. Method: immunoSEQ multiplex PCR; TCRdb's copy keeps in-frame clones and lacks some. This sample has over 200,000 clones, with around 62% found just once. Looked up from germline, CDR1 is SGHDT and CDR2 is YYEEEE. The ends were cut back, 3 bases at V and 19 bases at J, with 23 bases in the middle. The CDR3 covers 14 residues. Sequences were derived from CD4+ T cells sorted from blood, sampled at week 0. This clonotype originated in a human donor with alopecia areata. This chain uses TRBV5-6 with TRBJ1-6; D is ambiguous. The CDR3: CASSSAGRSRGWHF. The CDR3, as DNA: TGTGCCAGCAGCTCCGCCGGGCGCTCGAGAGGGTGGCACTTT.